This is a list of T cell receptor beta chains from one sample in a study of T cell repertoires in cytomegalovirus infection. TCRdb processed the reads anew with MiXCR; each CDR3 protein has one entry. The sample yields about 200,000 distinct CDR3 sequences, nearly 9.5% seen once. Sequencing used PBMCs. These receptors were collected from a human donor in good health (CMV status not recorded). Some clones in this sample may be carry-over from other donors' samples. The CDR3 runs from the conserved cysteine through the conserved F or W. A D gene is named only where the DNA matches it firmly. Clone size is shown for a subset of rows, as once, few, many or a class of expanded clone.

CDR3 DNA: TGTGCCAGCAGCCCCCGGGTGGGGGCGAGCTCTGGAAACACCATATATTTT; CDR3 protein: CASSPRVGASSGNTIYF; J gene: TRBJ1-3; clone size: many; V gene: TRBV7-2; D gene: -
CDR3 DNA: TGTGCCAGCAGCTTAAGACAGGGTTATGGCTACACCTTC; CDR3 protein: CASSLRQGYGYTF; J gene: TRBJ1-2; clone size: many; V gene: TRBV11-2; D gene: TRBD1
CDR3 DNA: TGTGCCAGCAGCCAAGAAGGCAGATACCAAGAGACCCAGTACTTC; CDR3 protein: CASSQEGRYQETQYF; J gene: TRBJ2-5; clone size: -; V gene: TRBV14; D gene: -
CDR3 DNA: TGCAGTGCTAACGGCAGGGGAGAGACCCAGTACTTC; CDR3 protein: CSANGRGETQYF; J gene: TRBJ2-5; clone size: few; V gene: TRBV20-1; D gene: -
CDR3 DNA: TGTGCCAGCAGGAGTAGCGGGAGATACGAGCAGTACTTC; CDR3 protein: CASRSSGRYEQYF; J gene: TRBJ2-7; clone size: many; V gene: TRBV6-2/TRBV6-3; D gene: TRBD2
CDR3 DNA: TGTGCCAGCAGCTTGACAAACAGGGGCACTGAAGCTTTCTTT; CDR3 protein: CASSLTNRGTEAFF; J gene: TRBJ1-1; clone size: many; V gene: TRBV11-2; D gene: TRBD1
CDR3 DNA: TGCAGCGCGACTACCGGACAGGCCCTCAGGGTGCCAAATGGCTACACCTTC; CDR3 protein: CSATTGQALRVPNGYTF; J gene: TRBJ1-2; clone size: -; V gene: TRBV29-1; D gene: TRBD1
CDR3 DNA: TGTGCCAGCAGCTCTATAAAAATGAGCGGGAGTGGGAACTACGAGCAGTACTTC; CDR3 protein: CASSSIKMSGSGNYEQYF; J gene: TRBJ2-7; clone size: many; V gene: TRBV7-3; D gene: TRBD2
CDR3 DNA: TGTGCCAGCAGCTTGGAAGTGGGGACAGGGCTCGGCCAAGAGACCCAGTACTTC; CDR3 protein: CASSLEVGTGLGQETQYF; J gene: TRBJ2-5; clone size: few; V gene: TRBV5-4; D gene: TRBD1
CDR3 DNA: TGTGCCAGCAGTGTACTAGCGGGAGAGAGTGAGCAGTTCTTC; CDR3 protein: CASSVLAGESEQFF; J gene: TRBJ2-1; clone size: many; V gene: TRBV7-2; D gene: TRBD2
CDR3 DNA: TGTGCCAGCAGTTCGCGGGACAGCTATAGCAATCAGCCCCAGCATTTT; CDR3 protein: CASSSRDSYSNQPQHF; J gene: TRBJ1-5; clone size: many; V gene: TRBV28; D gene: TRBD1
CDR3 DNA: TGTGCCAGCAGCCACATCGGCCGGCTTAACTATGGCTACACCTTC; CDR3 protein: CASSHIGRLNYGYTF; J gene: TRBJ1-2; clone size: many; V gene: TRBV13; D gene: -
CDR3 DNA: TGTGCCAGCAGCTTCTCCGGGACCGCTCTACCTTTCTTT; CDR3 protein: CASSFSGTALPFF; J gene: TRBJ1-1; clone size: few; V gene: TRBV11-2; D gene: -
CDR3 DNA: TGTGCCAGCAGTTTAAGGACAGGGAGCAATCAGCCCCAGCATTTT; CDR3 protein: CASSLRTGSNQPQHF; J gene: TRBJ1-5; clone size: few; V gene: TRBV12-3/TRBV12-4; D gene: TRBD1
CDR3 DNA: TGTGCCAGCAGAGAGACAGGGGGGAATGAAAAACTGTTTTTT; CDR3 protein: CASRETGGNEKLFF; J gene: TRBJ1-4; clone size: many; V gene: TRBV28; D gene: TRBD1
CDR3 DNA: TGTGCCAGCGAGGCAACAGGCGCAACTAATGAAAAACTGTTTTTT; CDR3 protein: CASEATGATNEKLFF; J gene: TRBJ1-4; clone size: -; V gene: TRBV2; D gene: -
CDR3 DNA: TGTGCCAGCAGCTGGCCAGGGCTCTCTGGGGCCAACGTCCTGACTTTC; CDR3 protein: CASSWPGLSGANVLTF; J gene: TRBJ2-6; clone size: few; V gene: TRBV7-9; D gene: -
CDR3 DNA: TGTGCGGTTGGACAGGGGTTCAATCAGCCCCAGCATTTT; CDR3 protein: CAVGQGFNQPQHF; J gene: TRBJ1-5; clone size: -; V gene: TRBV19; D gene: TRBD1
CDR3 DNA: TGTGCCAGCAGCATTTACACCGGGGAGCTGTTTTTT; CDR3 protein: CASSIYTGELFF; J gene: TRBJ2-2; clone size: many; V gene: TRBV28; D gene: -
CDR3 DNA: TGTGCCTGGGTTGGGGCCGTGAACACTGAAGCTTTCTTT; CDR3 protein: CAWVGAVNTEAFF; J gene: TRBJ1-1; clone size: -; V gene: TRBV30; D gene: -
CDR3 DNA: TGTGCCAGCAGCTGGGGGCAGGGATTCTCACCCCTCCACTTT; CDR3 protein: CASSWGQGFSPLHF; J gene: TRBJ1-6; clone size: many; V gene: TRBV7-2; D gene: -
CDR3 DNA: TGCGCCAGCAGTGAGCGCGATTTCGGGACAGGGGGATCACCCCTCCACTTT; CDR3 protein: CASSERDFGTGGSPLHF; J gene: TRBJ1-6; clone size: many; V gene: TRBV10-2; D gene: TRBD1
CDR3 DNA: TGTGCCACCAGTGATTTCCAGACTAGCAAATCCACCGGGGAGCTGTTTTTT; CDR3 protein: CATSDFQTSKSTGELFF; J gene: TRBJ2-2; clone size: -; V gene: TRBV24-1; D gene: TRBD2
CDR3 DNA: TGCGCCAGCAGCTTGGAATTTGGGATTGGGGCCAACGTCCTGACTTTC; CDR3 protein: CASSLEFGIGANVLTF; J gene: TRBJ2-6; clone size: many; V gene: TRBV5-1; D gene: -
CDR3 DNA: TGTGCCAGCAGCTTTCTGACAGGGTACAATGAGCAGTTCTTC; CDR3 protein: CASSFLTGYNEQFF; J gene: TRBJ2-1; clone size: -; V gene: TRBV11-2; D gene: TRBD1
CDR3 DNA: TGTGCCAGCAGTGACGGACACTACAATGAGCAGTTCTTC; CDR3 protein: CASSDGHYNEQFF; J gene: TRBJ2-1; clone size: -; V gene: TRBV6-1; D gene: -
CDR3 DNA: TGTGCCAGCAGTTTCTTTCGAGGAAATAATCAGCCCCAGCATTTT; CDR3 protein: CASSFFRGNNQPQHF; J gene: TRBJ1-5; clone size: -; V gene: TRBV2; D gene: -
CDR3 DNA: TGCAGTGCCTCACTTCCCGGGACAGCGAATTCACCCCTCCACTTT; CDR3 protein: CSASLPGTANSPLHF; J gene: TRBJ1-6; clone size: few; V gene: TRBV20-1; D gene: TRBD1
CDR3 DNA: TGTGCCAGCAGTGCCCAACAGAGTCTCCTCCAGTACTTC; CDR3 protein: CASSAQQSLLQYF; J gene: TRBJ2-4; clone size: few; V gene: TRBV6-2/TRBV6-3; D gene: -